Here is one T cell receptor beta chain with its context. Its specificity is unknown. Germline-derived CDR1 and CDR2 are LNHNV and YYDKDF (reference sequence). V gave up 5 bases and J gave up 11 bases, with 13 bases separating them. The CDR3 runs 13 residues. The assay was immunoSEQ multiplex PCR, and TCRdb's table has in-frame clones only and misses some. This sample carries more than 2 million clones, 85% to 95% of them seen once, and the ten largest clones take 0.13%. This sample is drawn from a study of shared clonotypes between healthy human individuals. General study points: Naive subsets tended to show greater estimated richness than memory subsets.

The chain combines TRBV15 with TRBJ1-6; D is perhaps TRBD1 (5 bases). Source material: naive CD4+ T cells sorted from blood. Subset given: CD45RA+ positively selected. The receptor's source is a man aged 18 to 29 in good health. The DNA of the CDR3 is TGTGCCACCAGCGGGCCCGGGGGAACACCCCTCCACTTT. Translating it yields CATSGPGGTPLHF.